This T cell receptor (beta chain) derives from a study of cytotoxic CD8 clonotypes in ibrutinib-treated CLL. Profiled with immunoSEQ multiplex PCR; TCRdb holds only in-frame clones, not every one. The sample holds 13,000 to 15,000 clones, around 60% seen once. Germline values: CDR1 SGDLS, CDR2 YYNGEE. Trimming removed 3 bases from V and 2 bases from J, with 14 bases in between. CDR3 size: 15 residues. The chain employs TRBV9 and TRBJ1-1, with D perhaps TRBD1 (5 bases). The starting material was PBMCs, obtained before ibrutinib treatment. This receptor was obtained from a human donor with chronic lymphocytic leukemia. CDR3: CASSGQTGANTEAFF. DNA for the CDR3: TGTGCCAGCAGCGGACAAACAGGAGCCAACACTGAAGCTTTCTTT.